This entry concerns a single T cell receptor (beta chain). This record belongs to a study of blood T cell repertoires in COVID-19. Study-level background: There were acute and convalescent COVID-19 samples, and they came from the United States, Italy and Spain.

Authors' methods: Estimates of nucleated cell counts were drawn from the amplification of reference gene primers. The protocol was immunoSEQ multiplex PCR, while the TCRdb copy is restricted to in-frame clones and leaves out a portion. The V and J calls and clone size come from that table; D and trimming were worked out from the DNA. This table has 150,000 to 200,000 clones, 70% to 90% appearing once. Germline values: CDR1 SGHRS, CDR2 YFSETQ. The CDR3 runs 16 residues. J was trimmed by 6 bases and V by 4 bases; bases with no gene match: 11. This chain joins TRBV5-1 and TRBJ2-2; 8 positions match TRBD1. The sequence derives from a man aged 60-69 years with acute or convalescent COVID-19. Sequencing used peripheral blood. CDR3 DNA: TGCGCCAGCAGCCCGGCGGGGACAGGATACTCCGGGGAGCTGTTTTTT. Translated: CASSPAGTGYSGELFF.